A selection of T cell receptor beta chains follows, all from one sample in a study of T cell responses to AZD1222 COVID-19 vaccine. TCRdb keeps only in-frame clones here, not all; method: immunoSEQ multiplex PCR. This sample has approximately 77,000 clones, with more than 85% found just once. Here the sequenced sample was peripheral blood, taken 28 days after the second AZD1222 dose. These receptors were collected from an adult who received the AZD1222 COVID-19 vaccine. Each CDR3 is given with its conserved first and last residue. Each record gives: V gene, D gene, J gene, clone size, CDR3 DNA, CDR3 protein. A D gene is named only where the DNA matches it firmly. Expanded clones get a size class; other rows say once, few or many, or leave the size out.

>TRBV30|-|TRBJ1-6|-
TGTGCCTGGGGGCCTAATTCACCCCTCCACTTT
CAWGPNSPLHF
>TRBV4-1|TRBD1|TRBJ1-1|-
TGCGCCAGCAATACGGGACAGGCGAACACTGAAGCTTTCTTT
CASNTGQANTEAFF
>TRBV19|TRBD2|TRBJ2-2|-
TGTGCCAGTGGCGGGAGAAGGAACGGGGAGCTGTTTTTT
CASGGRRNGELFF
>TRBV3-1/TRBV3-2|-|TRBJ2-5|-
TGTGCCAGCAGCCAGTTGGGGGAAGAGACCCAGTACTTC
CASSQLGEETQYF
>TRBV6-6|-|TRBJ1-1|-
TGTGCCAGCCGTTTGGGACCGCAGAACACTGAAGCTTTCTTT
CASRLGPQNTEAFF
>TRBV20-1|TRBD2|TRBJ2-3|few
TGCAGTGCTAGTCCGAGGACTAGCGGCACAGATACGCAGTATTTT
CSASPRTSGTDTQYF
>TRBV5-4|TRBD2|TRBJ2-5|-
TGTGCCAGCAGCTTGCTAGCGGGAGGTAGATCGGTAGAGACCCAGTACTTC
CASSLLAGGRSVETQYF
>TRBV3-1/TRBV3-2|TRBD1|TRBJ1-2|-
TGTGCCAGCAGCCTAGGACAGGGGGTTAACTATGGCTACACCTTC
CASSLGQGVNYGYTF
>TRBV6-5|TRBD1|TRBJ2-7|-
TGTGCCAGCAGATATGGGACAGCCTCCTACGAGCAGTACTTC
CASRYGTASYEQYF
>TRBV25-1|-|TRBJ2-2|-
TGTGCCAGCAGTGAATATACGGACGGACCCACCGGGGAGCTGTTTTTT
CASSEYTDGPTGELFF
>TRBV29-1|TRBD1|TRBJ1-2|-
TGCAGCGGGGCGACAGGGATCGGCTACACCTTC
CSGATGIGYTF
>TRBV7-2|-|TRBJ1-2|-
TGTGCCAGCAGCTTAGTTACGGGGTCTGGGCATGGCTACACCTTC
CASSLVTGSGHGYTF